This T cell receptor beta chain was identified during a study of cytomegalovirus exposure and HLA in healthy donors. 60 Vbeta and 13 Jbeta primers were used in PCR. The repertoire was sequenced with immunoSEQ multiplex PCR; TCRdb's copy has only in-frame clones and lacks some. The data show about 110,000 clones, with 82% seen just once and roughly 2.6% held by the top ten. The germline V gene encodes CDR1 KGHSH and CDR2 LQKENI. The CDR3 loop spans 13 amino acids. V shed 6 bases and J shed 1 base, with 9 bases lying between them. Whole-study findings and limits: For most TCR beta V segments, an earlier analysis put the productive rate at about 87% or about 30% of the time.

In the case of this clone: The antigen remains unidentified.

The V and J genes are TRBV18 and TRBJ1-1, with D perhaps TRBD1 (6 bases). The TCR was taken from a man aged 30 to 39 in good health and CMV-seropositive. Sequencing was carried out using PBMCs. This CDR3 reads CASSGRGNTEAFF. CDR3 nucleotide sequence: TGTGCCAGCTCGGGCAGGGGGAACACTGAAGCTTTCTTT.